This TCR beta chain is drawn from a study of blood T cell repertoires in COVID-19. Study as a whole: Sample material is recorded as cDNA or gDNA derived from T cells, B-cell-depleted T cells, or PBMCs.

As processed by the authors: Reference gene primers were amplified, and this amplification served to estimate nucleated cell counts. Here immunoSEQ multiplex PCR was the method, and the copy in TCRdb shows in-frame clones only, minus some. The V and J calls and clone size were taken over from that table, and D and trimming were inferred from the DNA. The sample contains some 390,000 clones, over 85% of which appear only once. For recovered donors of Cohort 3, there were two negative PCRs, clearance, or symptom resolution. The V and J ends lost 4 bases and 7 bases respectively, with 12 bases between them. The CDR3 extends over 13 amino acids. CDR1 and CDR2 from the germline V gene are SGHRS and YFSETQ.

The chain carries TRBV5-1 and TRBJ1-3; D might be TRBD1 (6 bases). Sequencing input: PBMCs or T cells enriched from blood (not recorded which). This clonotype originated in a woman aged 25 to 45 who had recovered from COVID-19. This CDR3 is CASSQGSQNTIYF. CDR3 in DNA: TGCGCCAGCAGCCAGGGGAGCCAGAACACCATATATTTT.